This TCR beta chain is drawn from a study of blood T cell repertoires in COVID-19. Only in-frame clones appear in the TCRdb table, and some are missing; sequencing was by immunoSEQ multiplex PCR. The sample gives 60,000 or so clones, approximately 85% of which show up once; around 18% is in the top ten. This CDR3 spans 12 amino acids. Germline-derived CDR1 and CDR2 are MNHEY and SVGAGI. V was pared by 10 bases and J by 4 bases, with 4 bases of the junction left unmatched. The rearrangement links TRBV6-5 to TRBJ1-2; 9 nucleotides align to TRBD1. The specimen sequenced was peripheral blood. The clonotype comes from a human donor in a cohort sampled during active COVID-19. DNA of the CDR3: TGTGCCATCCCACAGGGGGCCTATGGCTACACCTTC. Amino acid sequence: CAIPQGAYGYTF.